This section outlines one T cell receptor beta chain sequence together with its context. Antigen specificity is unknown. The table came from immunoSEQ multiplex PCR; TCRdb's copy has only in-frame clones and leaves some out. The table has tens of thousands of clones, 90% to 95% seen once; the top ten hold approximately 5.5%. These data come from a study of T cell responses to AZD1222 COVID-19 vaccine. Whole-study results and caveats: Spike-specific TCR breadth and depth were elevated following two AZD1222 doses.

Germline trimming cut 0 bases from V and 7 bases from J; bases unmatched to any gene: 7. The CDR3 runs 17 residues. Germline V gene data show CDR1 as SGHRS and CDR2 as YFSETQ. This sequence was found in an adult in good health. V and J are TRBV5-1 and TRBJ1-6; 10 nucleotides match TRBD1. The source was peripheral blood, collected on day 0 of AZD1222 vaccination. The CDR3 loop reads CASSLETGQGRNSPLHF. The CDR3 nucleotides read TGCGCCAGCAGCTTGGAGACGGGACAGGGGAGGAATTCACCCCTCCACTTT.